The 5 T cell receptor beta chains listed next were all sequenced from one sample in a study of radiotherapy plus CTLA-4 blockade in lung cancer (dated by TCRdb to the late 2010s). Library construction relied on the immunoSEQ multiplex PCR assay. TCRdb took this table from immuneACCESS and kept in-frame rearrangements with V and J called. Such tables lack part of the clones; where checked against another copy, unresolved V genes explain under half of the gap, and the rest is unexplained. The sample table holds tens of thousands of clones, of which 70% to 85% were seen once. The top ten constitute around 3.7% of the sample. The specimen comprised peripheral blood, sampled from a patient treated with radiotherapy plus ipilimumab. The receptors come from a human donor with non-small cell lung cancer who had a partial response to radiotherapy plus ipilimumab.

The CDR3 here is CASSARQGASEAFF. The CDR3 nucleotides read TGTGCCAGCAGTGCCCGACAGGGGGCGTCTGAAGCTTTCTTT. The V and J genes are TRBV6-1 and TRBJ1-1; 10 bases line up with TRBD1. This CDR3 comprises 14 residues. V lost 4 bases, J lost 6 bases, and 5 bases stayed unmatched. Germline CDR1 MNHNS, CDR2 SASEGT.

DNA of the CDR3: TGTGCCAGCAGCCCTCTACCGGGACACACGAACACTGAAGCTTTCTTT. Its protein product is CASSPLPGHTNTEAFF. V and J are TRBV7-2 and TRBJ1-1, with D possibly being TRBD1 (6 bases). The CDR3 extends over 16 amino acids. Germline CDR1 SGHTA, CDR2 FQGNSA. The V end was cut by 5 bases, the J end by 1 base, with 17 bases between.

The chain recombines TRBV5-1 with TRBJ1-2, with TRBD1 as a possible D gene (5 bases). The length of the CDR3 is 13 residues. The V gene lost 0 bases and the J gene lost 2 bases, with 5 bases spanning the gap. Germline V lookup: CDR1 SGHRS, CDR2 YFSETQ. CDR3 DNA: TGCGCCAGCAGCTTGGGACAGAACTATGGCTACACCTTC. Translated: CASSLGQNYGYTF.

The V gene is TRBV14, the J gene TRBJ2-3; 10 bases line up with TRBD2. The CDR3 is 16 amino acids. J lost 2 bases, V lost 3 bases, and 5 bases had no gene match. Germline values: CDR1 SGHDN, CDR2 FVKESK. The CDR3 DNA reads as TGTGCCAGCAGCCAGTGGAGCGGGGGGGCCACAGATACGCAGTATTTT. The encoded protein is CASSQWSGGATDTQYF.

The CDR3 region has the DNA TGTGCCAGCAGTTTACCACAGGGAAGAAACATTCAGTACTTC. This encodes CASSLPQGRNIQYF. The chain recombines TRBV28 with TRBJ2-4; TRBD1 might be the D (6 bases). Germline-derived CDR1 and CDR2 are MDHEN and SYDVKM. The CDR3 extends over 14 amino acids. The V end was cut by 2 bases, the J end by 6 bases, with 11 bases between.